Described below is a single T cell receptor (beta chain) sequence and its context. These data are taken from a study of blood T cell repertoires in COVID-19. Study in general: Sites across the United States, Italy and Spain contributed samples from acute and convalescent COVID-19. PBMCs, B-cell-depleted T cells, or T cells provided the cDNA or gDNA that made up the material.

V lost 2 bases, J lost 10 bases, and 19 bases stayed unmatched. CDR1 and CDR2 (germline): SGHTA, FQGNSA. The length of the CDR3 is 17 residues. Per the authors' pipeline: How many nucleated cells were present was estimated from reference gene primer amplification. Sequenced by immunoSEQ multiplex PCR; TCRdb stores in-frame clones only, minus some. V, J and clone size are those of that table, while D and trimming were read from the DNA. Of about 200,000 clones in the sample, almost 85% were seen once. The origin of this receptor is a human donor with acute or convalescent COVID-19. The donor label of this sample is uncertain. The material sequenced was peripheral blood. The genes are TRBV7-2 and TRBJ1-2; 7 bases agree with TRBD1. The DNA of the CDR3 is TGTGCCAGCAGCTTATGGGGCACAGGGACAGCAGGTTCCGACTACACCTTC. Its translation: CASSLWGTGTAGSDYTF.